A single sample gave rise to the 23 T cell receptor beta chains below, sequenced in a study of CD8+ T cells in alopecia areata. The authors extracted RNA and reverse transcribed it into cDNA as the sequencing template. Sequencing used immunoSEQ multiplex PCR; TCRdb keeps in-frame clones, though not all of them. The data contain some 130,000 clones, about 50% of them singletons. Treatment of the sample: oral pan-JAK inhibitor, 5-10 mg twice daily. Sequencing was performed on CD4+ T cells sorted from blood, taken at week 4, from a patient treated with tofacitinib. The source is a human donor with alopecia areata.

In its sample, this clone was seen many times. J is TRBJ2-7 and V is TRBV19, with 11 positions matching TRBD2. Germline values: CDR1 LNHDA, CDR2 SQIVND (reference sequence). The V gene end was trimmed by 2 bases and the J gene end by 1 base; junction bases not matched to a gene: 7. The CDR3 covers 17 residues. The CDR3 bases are TGTGCCAGTAGTATAAAGACTAGCGGGATCCCGTCCTACGAGCAGTACTTC. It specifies CASSIKTSGIPSYEQYF.

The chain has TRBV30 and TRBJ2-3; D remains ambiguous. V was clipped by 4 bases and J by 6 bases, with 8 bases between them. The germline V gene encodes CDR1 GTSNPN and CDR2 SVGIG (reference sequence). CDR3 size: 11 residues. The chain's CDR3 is CAWTKVDTQYF. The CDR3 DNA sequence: TGTGCCTGGACGAAGGTGGATACGCAGTATTTT.

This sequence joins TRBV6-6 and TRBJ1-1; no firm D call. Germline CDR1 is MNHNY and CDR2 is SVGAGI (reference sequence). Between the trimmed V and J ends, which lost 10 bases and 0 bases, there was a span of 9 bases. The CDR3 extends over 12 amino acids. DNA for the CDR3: TGTGCCACTGGAGCAGTGAACACTGAAGCTTTCTTT. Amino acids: CATGAVNTEAFF.

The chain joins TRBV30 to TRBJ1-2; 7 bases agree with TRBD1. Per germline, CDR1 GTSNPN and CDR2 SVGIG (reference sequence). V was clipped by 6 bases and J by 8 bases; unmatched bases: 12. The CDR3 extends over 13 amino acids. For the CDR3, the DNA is TGTGCCTGCGAGGGGGGTAGGGGGCCCGGCTACACCTTC. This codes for CACEGGRGPGYTF.

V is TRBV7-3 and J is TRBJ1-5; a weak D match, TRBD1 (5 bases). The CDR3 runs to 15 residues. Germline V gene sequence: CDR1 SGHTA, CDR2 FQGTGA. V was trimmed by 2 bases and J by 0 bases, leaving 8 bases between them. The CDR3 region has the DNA TGTGCCAGCAGCTTAGGAGGGGATAGCAATCAGCCCCAGCATTTT. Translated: CASSLGGDSNQPQHF. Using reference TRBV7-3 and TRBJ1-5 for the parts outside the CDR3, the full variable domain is GAGVSQTPSNKVTEKGKYVELRCDPISGHTALYWYRQSLGQGPEFLIYFQGTGAADDSGLPNDRFFAVRPEGSVSTLKIQRTERGDSAVYLCASSLGGDSNQPQHFGDGTRLSIL.

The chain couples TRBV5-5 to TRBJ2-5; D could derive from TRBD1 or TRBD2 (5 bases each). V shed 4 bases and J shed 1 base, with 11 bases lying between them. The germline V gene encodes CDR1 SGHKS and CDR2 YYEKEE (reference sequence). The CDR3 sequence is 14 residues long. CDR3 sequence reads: CASSTGPFQETQYF. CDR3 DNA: TGTGCCAGCAGCACGGGACCCTTCCAAGAGACCCAGTACTTC.

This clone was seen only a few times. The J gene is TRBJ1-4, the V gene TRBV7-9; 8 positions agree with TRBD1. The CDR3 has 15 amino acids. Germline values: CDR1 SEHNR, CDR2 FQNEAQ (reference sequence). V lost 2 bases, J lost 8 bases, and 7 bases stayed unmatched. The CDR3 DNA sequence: TGTGCCAGCAGCTTAAGGGCAGGGGGCACCGAAAAACTGTTTTTT. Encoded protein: CASSLRAGGTEKLFF.

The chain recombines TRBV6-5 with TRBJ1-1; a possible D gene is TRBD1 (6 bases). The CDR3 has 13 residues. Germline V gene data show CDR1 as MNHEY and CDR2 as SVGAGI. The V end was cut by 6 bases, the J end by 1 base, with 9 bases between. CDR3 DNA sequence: TGTGCCAGCAGGCTACAGGGGAACACTGAAGCTTTCTTT. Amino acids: CASRLQGNTEAFF.

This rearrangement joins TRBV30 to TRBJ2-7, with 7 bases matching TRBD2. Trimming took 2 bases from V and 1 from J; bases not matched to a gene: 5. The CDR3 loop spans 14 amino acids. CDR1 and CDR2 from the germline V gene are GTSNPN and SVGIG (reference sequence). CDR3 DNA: TGTGCCTGGAGTCTCGGGGGGAGTTCCTACGAGCAGTACTTC. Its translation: CAWSLGGSSYEQYF.

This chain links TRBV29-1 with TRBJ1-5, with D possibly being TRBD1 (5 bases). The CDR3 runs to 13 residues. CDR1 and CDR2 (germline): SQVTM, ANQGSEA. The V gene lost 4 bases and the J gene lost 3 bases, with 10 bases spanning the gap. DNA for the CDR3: TGCAGCGTTGGGGCGGGACTCAATCAGCCCCAGCATTTT. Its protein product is CSVGAGLNQPQHF.

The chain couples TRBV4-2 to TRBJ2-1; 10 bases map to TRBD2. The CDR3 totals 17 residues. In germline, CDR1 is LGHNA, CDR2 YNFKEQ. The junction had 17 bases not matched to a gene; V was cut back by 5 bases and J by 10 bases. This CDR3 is CASSGTHVSGGAQEQFF. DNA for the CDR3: TGTGCCAGCAGCGGAACACACGTCAGCGGGGGGGCACAGGAGCAGTTCTTC.

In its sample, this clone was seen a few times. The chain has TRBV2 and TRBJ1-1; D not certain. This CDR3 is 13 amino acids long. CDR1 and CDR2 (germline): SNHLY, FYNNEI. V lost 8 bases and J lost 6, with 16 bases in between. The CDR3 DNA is TGTGCCAGCCGCCCCCCCTTGCTAGCTGAAGCTTTCTTT. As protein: CASRPPLLAEAFF.

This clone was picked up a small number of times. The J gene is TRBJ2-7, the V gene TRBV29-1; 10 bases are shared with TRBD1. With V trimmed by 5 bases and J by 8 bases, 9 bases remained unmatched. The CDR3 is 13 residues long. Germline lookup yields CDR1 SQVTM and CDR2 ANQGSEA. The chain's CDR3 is CSVSEGTGDKQYF. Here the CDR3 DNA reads TGCAGCGTTAGCGAGGGGACAGGGGATAAGCAGTACTTC.

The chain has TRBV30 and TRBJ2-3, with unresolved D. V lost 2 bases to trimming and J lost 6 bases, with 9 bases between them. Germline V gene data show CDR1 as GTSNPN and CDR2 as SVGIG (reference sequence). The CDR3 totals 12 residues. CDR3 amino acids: CAWSTSLDTQYF. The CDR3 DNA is TGTGCCTGGAGTACGTCCCTGGATACGCAGTATTTT.

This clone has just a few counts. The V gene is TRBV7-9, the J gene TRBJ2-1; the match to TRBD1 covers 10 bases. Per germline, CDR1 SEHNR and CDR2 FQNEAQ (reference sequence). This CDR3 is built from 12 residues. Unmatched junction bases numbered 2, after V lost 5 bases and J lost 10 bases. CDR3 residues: CASSRDRGEQFF. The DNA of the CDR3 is TGTGCCAGCAGCAGGGACAGGGGAGAGCAGTTCTTC.

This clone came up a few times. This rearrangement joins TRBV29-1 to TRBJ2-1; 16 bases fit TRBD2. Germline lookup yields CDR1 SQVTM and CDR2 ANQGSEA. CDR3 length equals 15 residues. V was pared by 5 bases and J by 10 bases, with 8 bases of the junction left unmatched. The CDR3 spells CSVSGTSGRVGEQFF. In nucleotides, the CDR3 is TGCAGCGTTTCCGGGACTAGCGGGAGGGTAGGGGAGCAGTTCTTC.

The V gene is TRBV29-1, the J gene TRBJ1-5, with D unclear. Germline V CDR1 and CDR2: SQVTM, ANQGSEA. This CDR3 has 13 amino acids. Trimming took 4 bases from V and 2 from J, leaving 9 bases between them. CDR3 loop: CSVVSVGNQPQHF. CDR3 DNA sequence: TGCAGCGTTGTATCTGTTGGCAATCAGCCCCAGCATTTT.

The CDR3 nucleotides are TGTGCCAGCAGTTATGGCGGGGGGTACCAAGAGACCCAGTACTTC. This codes for CASSYGGGYQETQYF. The genes are TRBV6-6 and TRBJ2-5; TRBD2 aligns across 8 bases. The junction had 3 bases not matched to a gene; V was cut back by 3 bases and J by 0 bases. The V gene's germline CDR1 is MNHNY and CDR2 SVGAGI (reference sequence). The CDR3 is 15 amino acids.

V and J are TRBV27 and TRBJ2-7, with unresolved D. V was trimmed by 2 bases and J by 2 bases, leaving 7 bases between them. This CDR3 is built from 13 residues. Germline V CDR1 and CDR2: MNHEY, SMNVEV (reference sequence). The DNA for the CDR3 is TGTGCCAGCAGTTTAGACGGACCCTACGAGCAGTACTTC. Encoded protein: CASSLDGPYEQYF.

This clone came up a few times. The CDR3: CGGWNTEAFF. In nucleotides, the CDR3 is TGCGGTGGCTGGAACACTGAAGCTTTCTTT. The chain joins TRBV29-1 to TRBJ1-1; D gene uncertain. Looked up from germline, CDR1 is SQVTM and CDR2 is ANQGSEA. CDR3 length: 10 amino acids.

The CDR3 DNA is TGTGCCTGGACCCTTGGGTCCCCTCGGGTGCAGTTCTTC. Its protein product is CAWTLGSPRVQFF. J is TRBJ2-1 and V is TRBV30; D is unclear. The CDR3 is 13 amino acids. With 4 bases removed from V and 12 bases from J, the gap between germline ends came to 19 bases. CDR1 is GTSNPN and CDR2 is SVGIG in the germline V gene (reference sequence).

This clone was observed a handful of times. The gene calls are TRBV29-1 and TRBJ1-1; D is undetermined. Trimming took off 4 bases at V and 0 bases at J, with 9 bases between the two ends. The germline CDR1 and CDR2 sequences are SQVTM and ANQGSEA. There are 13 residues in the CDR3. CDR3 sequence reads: CSVGLRMNTEAFF. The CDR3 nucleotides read TGCAGCGTTGGCCTTCGTATGAACACTGAAGCTTTCTTT. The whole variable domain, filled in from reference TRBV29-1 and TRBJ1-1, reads SAVISQKPSRDICQRGTSLTIQCQVDSQVTMMFWYRQQPGQSLTLIATANQGSEATYESGFVIDKFPISRPNLTFSTLTVSNMSPEDSSIYLCSVGLRMNTEAFFGQGTRLTVV.

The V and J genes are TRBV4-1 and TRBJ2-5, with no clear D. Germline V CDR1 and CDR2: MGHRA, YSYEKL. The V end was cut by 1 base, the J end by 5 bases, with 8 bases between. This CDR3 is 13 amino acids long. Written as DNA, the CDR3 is TGCGCCAGCAGCCAAGTTTGGTCGGAGACCCAGTACTTC. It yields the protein CASSQVWSETQYF.